Sequencing of this T cell receptor beta chain was carried out in a study of blood T cell repertoires in COVID-19. Study in general: Samples of COVID-19 (acute and convalescent) were obtained from the United States, Italy and Spain. The cDNA or gDNA used as material had been derived from T cells, B-cell-depleted T cells, or PBMCs.

V lost 7 bases to trimming and J lost 6 bases, with 10 bases between them. The CDR3 is 13 amino acids. Germline V gene data show CDR1 as MDHEN and CDR2 as SYDVKM. In the original workflow: Estimation of nucleated cell counts was performed using reference gene primer amplification. TCRdb's copy holds only in-frame clones and misses some; the assay was immunoSEQ multiplex PCR. D and trimming come from the DNA, and the V and J calls and clone size come from that table. The data show 91,000 or so clones, around 84% seen once. The chain joins TRBV28 to TRBJ1-6; no definite D call. The sequence derives from a woman between 55 and 75 years old in a cohort sampled during active or convalescent COVID-19. The material sequenced was peripheral blood. The DNA for the CDR3 is TGTGCCAGCAAAAACAGAGTTAATTCACCCCTCCACTTT. This gives the protein CASKNRVNSPLHF.